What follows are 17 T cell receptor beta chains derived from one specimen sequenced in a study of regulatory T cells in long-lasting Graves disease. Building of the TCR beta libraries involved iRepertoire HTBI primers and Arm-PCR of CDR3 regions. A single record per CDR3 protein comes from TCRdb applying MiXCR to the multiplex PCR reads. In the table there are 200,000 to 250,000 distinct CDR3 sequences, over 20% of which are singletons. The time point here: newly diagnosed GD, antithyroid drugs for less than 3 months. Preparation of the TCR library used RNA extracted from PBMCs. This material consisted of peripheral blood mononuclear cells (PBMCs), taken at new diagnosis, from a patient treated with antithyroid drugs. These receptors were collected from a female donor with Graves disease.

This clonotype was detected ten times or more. The CDR3 DNA follows: TGCGCCAGCAGCTTACGACAGGGGGCTGGAGGGGAGCTGTTTTTT. Translation gives CASSLRQGAGGELFF. This chain joins TRBV5-1 and TRBJ2-2; TRBD1 matches at 10 bases. The CDR3 totals 15 residues. The J segment lost 8 bases and the V segment lost 2 bases, leaving 6 bases of the junction unmatched. Germline loops: CDR1 SGHRS, CDR2 YFSETQ.

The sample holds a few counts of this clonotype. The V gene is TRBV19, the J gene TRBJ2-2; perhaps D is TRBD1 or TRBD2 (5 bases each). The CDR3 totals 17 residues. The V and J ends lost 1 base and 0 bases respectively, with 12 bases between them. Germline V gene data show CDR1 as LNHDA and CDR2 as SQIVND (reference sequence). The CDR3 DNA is TGTGCCAGTAGTATAGGGCCCGGGGCGACGAACACCGGGGAGCTGTTTTTT. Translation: CASSIGPGATNTGELFF.

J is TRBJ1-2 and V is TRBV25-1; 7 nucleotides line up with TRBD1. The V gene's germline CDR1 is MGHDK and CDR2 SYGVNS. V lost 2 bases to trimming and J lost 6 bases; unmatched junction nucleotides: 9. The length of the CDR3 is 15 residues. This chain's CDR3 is CASSEGMEGADGYTF. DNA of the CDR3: TGTGCCAGCAGTGAAGGTATGGAGGGGGCCGATGGCTACACCTTC.

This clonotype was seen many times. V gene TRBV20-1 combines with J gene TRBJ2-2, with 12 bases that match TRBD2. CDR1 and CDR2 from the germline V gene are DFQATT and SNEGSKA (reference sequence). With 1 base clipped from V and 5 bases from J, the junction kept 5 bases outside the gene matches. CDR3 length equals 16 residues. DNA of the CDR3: TGCAGTGCTAGAGCTAGCGGGGGGGCAAGGACCGGGGAGCTGTTTTTT. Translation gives CSARASGGARTGELFF.

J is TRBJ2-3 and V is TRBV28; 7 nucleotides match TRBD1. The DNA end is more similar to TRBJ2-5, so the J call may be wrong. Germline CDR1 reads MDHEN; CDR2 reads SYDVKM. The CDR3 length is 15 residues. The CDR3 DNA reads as TGTGCCAGCAGTTTTCCGGACAGGAGGTTAGAGACCCAGTACTTC. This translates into CASSFPDRRLETQYF.

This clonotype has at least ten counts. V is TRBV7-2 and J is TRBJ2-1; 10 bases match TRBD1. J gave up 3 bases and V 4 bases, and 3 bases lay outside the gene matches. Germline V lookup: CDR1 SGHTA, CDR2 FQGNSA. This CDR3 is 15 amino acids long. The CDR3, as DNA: TGTGCCAGCAGCTCGGGACAGGGGAGCTACAATGAGCAGTTCTTC. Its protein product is CASSSGQGSYNEQFF.

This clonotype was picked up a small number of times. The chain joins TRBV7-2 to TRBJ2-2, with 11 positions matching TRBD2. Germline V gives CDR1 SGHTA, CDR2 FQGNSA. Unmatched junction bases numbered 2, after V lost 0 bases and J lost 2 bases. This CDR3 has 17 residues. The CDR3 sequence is CASSLAGTSGNTGELFF. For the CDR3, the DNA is TGTGCCAGCAGCTTAGCGGGGACTAGCGGTAACACCGGGGAGCTGTTTTTT.

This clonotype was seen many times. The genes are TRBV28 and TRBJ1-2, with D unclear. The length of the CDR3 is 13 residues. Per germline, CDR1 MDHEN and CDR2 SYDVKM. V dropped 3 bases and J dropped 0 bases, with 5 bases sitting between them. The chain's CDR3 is CASSLVSNYGYTF. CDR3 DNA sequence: TGTGCCAGCAGTTTGGTTTCTAACTATGGCTACACCTTC.

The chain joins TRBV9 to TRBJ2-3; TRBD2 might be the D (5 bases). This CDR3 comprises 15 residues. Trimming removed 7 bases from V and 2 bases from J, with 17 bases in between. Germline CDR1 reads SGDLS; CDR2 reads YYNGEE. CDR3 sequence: CASGPTRSPTDTQYF. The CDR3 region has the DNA TGTGCCAGCGGCCCAACTAGAAGCCCCACAGATACGCAGTATTTT.

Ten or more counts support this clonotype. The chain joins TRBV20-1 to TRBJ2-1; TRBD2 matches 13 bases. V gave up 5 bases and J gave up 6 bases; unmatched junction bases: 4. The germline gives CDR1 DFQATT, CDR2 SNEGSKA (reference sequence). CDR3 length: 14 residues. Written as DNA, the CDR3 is TGCAGTGCTCCATGGACTAGCGGGAGCAATGAGCAGTTCTTC. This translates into CSAPWTSGSNEQFF.

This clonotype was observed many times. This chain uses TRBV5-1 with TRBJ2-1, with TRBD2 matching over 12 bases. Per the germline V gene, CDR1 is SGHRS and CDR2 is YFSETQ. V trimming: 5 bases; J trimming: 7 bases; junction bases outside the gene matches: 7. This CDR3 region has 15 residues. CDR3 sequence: CASRPTSGGRNEQFF. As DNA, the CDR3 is TGCGCCAGCAGGCCTACTAGCGGGGGGAGGAATGAGCAGTTCTTC. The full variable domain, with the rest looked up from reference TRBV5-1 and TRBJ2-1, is KAGVTQTPRYLIKTRGQQVTLSCSPISGHRSVSWYQQTPGQGLQFLFEYFSETQRNKGNFPGRFSGRQFSNSRSEMNVSTLELGDSALYLCASRPTSGGRNEQFFGPGTRLTVL.

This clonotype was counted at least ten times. The CDR3: CATSTGAGGPGDNEQFF. CDR3 coding DNA: TGTGCCACCAGTACCGGAGCGGGAGGGCCCGGGGATAATGAGCAGTTCTTC. This sequence joins TRBV24-1 and TRBJ2-1; 10 bases are shared with TRBD2. The CDR3 spans 17 residues. Germline assignment: CDR1 KGHDR and CDR2 SFDVKD. V lost 6 bases, J lost 7 bases, and 14 bases stayed unmatched.

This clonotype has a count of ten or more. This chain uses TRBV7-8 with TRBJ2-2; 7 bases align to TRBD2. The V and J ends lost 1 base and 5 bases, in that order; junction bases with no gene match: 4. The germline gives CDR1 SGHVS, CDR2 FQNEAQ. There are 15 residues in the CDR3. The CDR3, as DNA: TGTGCCAGCAGCTTAGGACCTAGCGGTACCGGGGAGCTGTTTTTT. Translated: CASSLGPSGTGELFF. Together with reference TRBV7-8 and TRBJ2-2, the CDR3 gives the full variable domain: GAGVSQSPRYKVAKRGQDVALRCDPISGHVSLFWYQQALGQGPEFLTYFQNEAQLDKSGLPSDRFFAERPEGSVSTLKIQRTQQEDSAVYLCASSLGPSGTGELFFGEGSRLTVL.

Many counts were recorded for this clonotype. For the CDR3, the DNA is TGTGCCAGCAGCCAAGATAACGCATTATCAGATACGCAGTATTTT. Translation gives CASSQDNALSDTQYF. The chain employs TRBV14 and TRBJ2-3, with D unclear. Germline CDR1 is SGHDN and CDR2 is FVKESK. The V and J ends lost 0 bases and 4 bases respectively, with 11 bases between them. CDR3 length: 15 residues.

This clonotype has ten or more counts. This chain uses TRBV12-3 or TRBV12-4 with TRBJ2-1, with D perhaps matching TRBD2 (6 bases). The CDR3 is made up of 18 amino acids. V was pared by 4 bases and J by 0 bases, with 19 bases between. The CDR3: CASSSLGAAGSSYNEQFF. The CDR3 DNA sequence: TGTGCCAGCAGTTCCCTAGGAGCGGCCGGGAGCTCCTACAATGAGCAGTTCTTC.

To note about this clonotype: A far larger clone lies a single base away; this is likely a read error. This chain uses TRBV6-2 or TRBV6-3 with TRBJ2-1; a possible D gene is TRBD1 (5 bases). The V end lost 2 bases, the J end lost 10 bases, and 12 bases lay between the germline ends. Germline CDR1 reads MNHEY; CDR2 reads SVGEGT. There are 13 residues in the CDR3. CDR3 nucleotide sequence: TGTGCCAGCAGTTACGCACAGGCCTACGAGCAGTTCTTC. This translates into CASSYAQAYEQFF.

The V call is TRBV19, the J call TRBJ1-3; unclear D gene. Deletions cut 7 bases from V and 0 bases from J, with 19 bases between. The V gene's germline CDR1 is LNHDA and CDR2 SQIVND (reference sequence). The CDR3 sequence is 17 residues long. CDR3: CASIKVGIGSSGNTIYF. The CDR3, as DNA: TGTGCCAGTATTAAGGTGGGGATCGGAAGCTCTGGAAACACCATATATTTT.